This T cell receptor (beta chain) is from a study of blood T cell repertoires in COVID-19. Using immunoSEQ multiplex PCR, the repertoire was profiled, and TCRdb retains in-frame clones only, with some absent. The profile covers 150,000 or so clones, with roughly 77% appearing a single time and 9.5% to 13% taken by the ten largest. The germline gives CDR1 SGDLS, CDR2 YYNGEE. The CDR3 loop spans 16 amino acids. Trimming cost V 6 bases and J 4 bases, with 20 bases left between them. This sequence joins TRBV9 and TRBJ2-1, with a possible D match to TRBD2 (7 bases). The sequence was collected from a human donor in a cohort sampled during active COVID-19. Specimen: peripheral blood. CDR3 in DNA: TGTGCCAGCAATCCCGGGGGGCAGGGTCTTTACAATGAGCAGTTCTTC. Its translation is CASNPGGQGLYNEQFF.